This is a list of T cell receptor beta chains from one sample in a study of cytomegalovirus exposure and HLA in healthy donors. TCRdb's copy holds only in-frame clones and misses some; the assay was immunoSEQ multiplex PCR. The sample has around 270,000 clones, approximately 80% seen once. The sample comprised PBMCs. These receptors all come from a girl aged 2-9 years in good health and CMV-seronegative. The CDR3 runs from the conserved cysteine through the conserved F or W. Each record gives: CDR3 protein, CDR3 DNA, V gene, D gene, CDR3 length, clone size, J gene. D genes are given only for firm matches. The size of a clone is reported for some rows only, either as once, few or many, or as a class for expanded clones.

CASSSYRVGLDEQYF TGTGCCAGCAGCTCCTACAGGGTCGGGTTGGACGAGCAGTACTTC TRBV5-4 NA 15 NA TRBJ2-7
CASLFRGEGQPQHF TGTGCCAGCCTATTTCGGGGGGAAGGACAGCCCCAGCATTTT TRBV6-1 NA 14 NA TRBJ1-5
CASSLISGGANGYTF TGTGCCAGCAGCTTAATTAGTGGGGGCGCAAATGGCTACACCTTC TRBV7-3 NA 15 NA TRBJ1-2
CASSLAGYEQYF TGTGCCAGCAGTCTAGCGGGATACGAGCAGTACTTC TRBV28 TRBD2 12 NA TRBJ2-7
CASSLSLANTDTQYF TGCGCCAGCAGCTTGAGTCTAGCGAACACAGATACGCAGTATTTT TRBV5-1 NA 15 NA TRBJ2-3
CASRGRIRTGEGRTEAFF TGCGCCAGCAGGGGAAGGATAAGGACAGGGGAGGGTAGGACTGAAGCTTTCTTT TRBV10-2 TRBD1 18 NA TRBJ1-1
CASVWGLNNEQFF TGTGCCAGCGTTTGGGGACTAAACAATGAGCAGTTCTTC TRBV28 TRBD2 13 NA TRBJ2-1
CASRSDRVLTGELFF TGTGCCAGTAGGTCCGACAGGGTTCTTACCGGGGAGCTGTTTTTT TRBV19 TRBD1 15 NA TRBJ2-2
CASSARGLEQYF TGTGCCAGTAGTGCCCGGGGGTTGGAGCAGTACTTC TRBV19 NA 12 NA TRBJ2-7
CASSLDPNRYAEQFF TGTGCCAGCAGCTTAGACCCGAATCGGTACGCTGAGCAGTTCTTC TRBV7-9 NA 15 NA TRBJ2-1
CASSHLKGQQYF TGTGCCAGCTCGCACTTGAAGGGGCAGCAGTACTTC TRBV27 NA 12 NA TRBJ2-5
CASTPRLAASGDVYTQYF TGTGCCAGCACTCCCCGACTAGCGGCCTCGGGTGATGTGTATACGCAGTATTTT TRBV28 TRBD2 18 NA TRBJ2-3
CASKPQMAYEQYF TGTGCCAGCAAGCCCCAAATGGCCTACGAGCAGTACTTC TRBV28 NA 13 NA TRBJ2-7
CASSFIVGGVQPQHF TGTGCCAGCAGTTTCATCGTTGGGGGGGTACAGCCCCAGCATTTT TRBV28 NA 15 NA TRBJ1-5
CASSTIDGNQPQHF TGTGCCAGCAGCACGATTGACGGGAATCAGCCCCAGCATTTT TRBV5-5 NA 14 NA TRBJ1-5
CASSRPQGGLTDTQYF TGCGCCAGCAGTCGCCCTCAGGGGGGACTCACAGATACGCAGTATTTT TRBV5-1 NA 16 NA TRBJ2-3
CASSPSVSGEQFF TGTGCCAGCAGCCCCTCCGTGAGCGGTGAGCAGTTCTTC TRBV11-2 NA 13 once TRBJ2-1
CASSPGRESRNLQYF TGCGCCAGCAGCCCCGGGCGGGAGTCCCGAAATCTTCAGTACTTC TRBV4-1 TRBD2 15 NA TRBJ2-4